A single sample is the source of the 28 T cell receptor beta chains below, sequenced in a study of blood T cell repertoires in COVID-19. Produced via immunoSEQ multiplex PCR; TCRdb's table is partial and in-frame only. Of roughly 200,000 clones listed, approximately 85% are singletons. Input material: PBMCs or T cells enriched from blood (not recorded which). These receptors were collected from a woman aged 25 to 39 who had recovered from COVID-19.

The J gene is TRBJ1-6, the V gene TRBV6-1, with a possible D match to TRBD1 (6 bases). The germline gives CDR1 MNHNS, CDR2 SASEGT. The CDR3 contains 17 residues. Trimming took 0 bases from V and 0 from J, leaving 9 bases between them. The CDR3 DNA is TGTGCCAGCAGTGAAGCCGACAGGAGCTCCTATAATTCACCCCTCCACTTT. Translation gives CASSEADRSSYNSPLHF.

The chain carries TRBV27 and TRBJ2-7; 7 nucleotides line up with TRBD2. Germline CDR1 and CDR2: MNHEY and SMNVEV (reference sequence). After removal of 2 bases from V and 2 bases from J, the junction contained 6 bases not matched to a gene. The CDR3 contains 15 residues. CDR3 nucleotide sequence: TGTGCCAGCAGTTTAGGGGCTAGCGGCCCCTACGAGCAGTACTTC. Translation gives CASSLGASGPYEQYF.

This clone was observed a handful of times. The chain couples TRBV27 to TRBJ2-7; D is perhaps TRBD1 (6 bases). Trimming left V 11 bases short and J 3 bases short, with 14 bases between. Germline CDR1 is MNHEY and CDR2 is SMNVEV (reference sequence). The CDR3 runs 12 residues. This chain's CDR3 is CAGGPTVYEQYF. The CDR3 nucleotides are TGTGCCGGGGGCCCGACAGTCTACGAGCAGTACTTC.

This clone was observed a few times. This chain connects TRBV29-1 to TRBJ1-1, with 10 bases identical to TRBD1. With 3 bases clipped from V and 5 bases from J, the junction kept 6 bases outside the gene matches. The CDR3 covers 14 residues. Germline CDR1 and CDR2: SQVTM and ANQGSEA. This chain's CDR3 is CSVDTGTGATEAFF. The CDR3 DNA follows: TGCAGCGTTGACACCGGGACAGGGGCGACTGAAGCTTTCTTT.

The V gene is TRBV14, the J gene TRBJ1-4; unclear D gene. V was trimmed by 3 bases and J by 6 bases, leaving 11 bases between them. Germline CDR1 reads SGHDN; CDR2 reads FVKESK. The CDR3 has 14 amino acids. The CDR3 reads CASSQTEQYEKLFF. The DNA of the CDR3 is TGTGCCAGCAGCCAGACCGAACAGTATGAAAAACTGTTTTTT.

The CDR3 DNA reads as TGTGCCAGCAGTTTTGGTCGGCTAGCGGGTAGGGCCGGGGAGCTGTTTTTT. Translation: CASSFGRLAGRAGELFF. J is TRBJ2-2 and V is TRBV28; TRBD2 matches at 8 bases. Germline trimming cut 3 bases from V and 6 bases from J; bases unmatched to any gene: 12. From germline, CDR1 is MDHEN and CDR2 SYDVKM. The CDR3 is 17 amino acids.

The sample holds one count of this clone. This chain links TRBV27 with TRBJ2-3; 8 bases are shared with TRBD1. The V and J ends lost 5 bases and 6 bases, in that order; junction bases with no gene match: 16. From germline, CDR1 is MNHEY and CDR2 SMNVEV (reference sequence). The CDR3 covers 17 residues. The CDR3 loop is CASSPGQGRRLADTQYF. The CDR3, as DNA: TGTGCCAGCAGTCCTGGACAGGGTAGGAGGCTGGCTGATACGCAGTATTTT.

V usage is TRBV5-6 and J usage is TRBJ2-7; the D gene is possibly TRBD1 (6 bases). CDR1 is SGHDT and CDR2 is YYEEEE in the germline V gene. The V end was cut by 1 base, the J end by 3 bases, with 11 bases between. The CDR3 extends over 14 amino acids. CDR3 amino acids: CASSLMGASYEQYF. The CDR3 DNA reads as TGTGCCAGCAGCTTGATGGGGGCCAGCTACGAGCAGTACTTC.

This clone was picked up one time. The rearrangement joins TRBV3-1 (or the pseudogene TRBV3-2) to TRBJ1-2; D unresolved. The CDR3 has 14 amino acids. Germline CDR1 and CDR2: LGHDT and YNNKEL (reference sequence). The V and J ends lost 0 bases and 7 bases respectively, with 12 bases between them. The CDR3 DNA follows: TGTGCCAGCAGCCAAGATTACCGCGGCTTTGGCTACACCTTC. It yields the protein CASSQDYRGFGYTF.

The gene calls are TRBV28 and TRBJ2-4; 9 bases line up with TRBD1. The ends lost 4 bases at V and 8 bases at J; junction bases unmatched: 6. Germline loops: CDR1 MDHEN, CDR2 SYDVKM. This CDR3 comprises 14 residues. Written as DNA, the CDR3 is TGTGCCAGCAGTTCGGGGACAGGGCAATACATTCAGTACTTC. This translates into CASSSGTGQYIQYF.

The chain is built from TRBV27 and TRBJ2-5; TRBD2 matches 7 bases. This CDR3 contains 16 residues. The junction had 11 bases not matched to a gene; V was cut back by 2 bases and J by 5 bases. Germline V gives CDR1 MNHEY, CDR2 SMNVEV (reference sequence). In DNA, the CDR3 is TGTGCCAGCAGTTTAGAGGGAGGGCAGGTACGGGAGACCCAGTACTTC. It yields the protein CASSLEGGQVRETQYF.

The chain is built from TRBV29-1 and TRBJ1-2, with a possible D match to TRBD1 (5 bases). The germline CDR1 and CDR2 sequences are SQVTM and ANQGSEA. V was trimmed by 6 bases and J by 2 bases, leaving 10 bases between them. The CDR3 spans 12 residues. CDR3 residues: CSVPGENYGYTF. The CDR3 DNA follows: TGCAGCGTCCCGGGGGAGAACTATGGCTACACCTTC.

V usage is TRBV18 and J usage is TRBJ2-7, with 8 bases lining up with TRBD1. The length of the CDR3 is 17 residues. Germline V gives CDR1 KGHSH, CDR2 LQKENI. V gave up 3 bases and J gave up 4 bases; unmatched junction bases: 14. The CDR3: CASSPRTGSRDTYEQYF. The DNA for the CDR3 is TGTGCCAGCTCACCGAGGACAGGGAGTAGGGACACTTACGAGCAGTACTTC.

The V gene is TRBV10-1, the J gene TRBJ2-2; D ambiguous. This CDR3 is built from 13 residues. Trimming removed 0 bases from V and 5 bases from J, with 4 bases in between. The germline V gene has CDR1 WNHNN and CDR2 SYGVQD (reference sequence). The CDR3 nucleotides read TGCGCCAGCAGTGAGTCGGAGACCGGGGAGCTGTTTTTT. This sequence encodes CASSESETGELFF.

The chain links TRBV6-2 or TRBV6-3 to TRBJ1-2; a weak D match, TRBD1 (5 bases). The CDR3 has 13 residues. Germline assignment: CDR1 MNHEY and CDR2 SVGEGT. Deletions cut 4 bases from V and 2 bases from J, with 8 bases between. In DNA, the CDR3 is TGTGCCAGCAGTTGGCAGGGCAACTATGGCTACACCTTC. This sequence encodes CASSWQGNYGYTF.

The V and J genes are TRBV15 and TRBJ2-1; 12 bases line up with TRBD1. The CDR3 loop spans 16 amino acids. Unmatched junction bases numbered 5, after V lost 0 bases and J lost 8 bases. Germline CDR1 LNHNV, CDR2 YYDKDF (reference sequence). In DNA form, the CDR3 reads TGTGCCACCAGCAGAGATCCGGGACAGGGGGCAGATGAGCAGTTCTTC. The encoded protein is CATSRDPGQGADEQFF.

The rearrangement uses TRBV14 and TRBJ2-7; D is perhaps TRBD1 (6 bases). The CDR3 length is 14 residues. Deletions cut 4 bases from V and 5 bases from J, with 15 bases between. Germline V gene data show CDR1 as SGHDN and CDR2 as FVKESK. The CDR3 spells CASSLIGGLDEQYF. The CDR3 DNA follows: TGTGCCAGCAGCCTGATAGGGGGTCTAGACGAGCAGTACTTC.

Here the CDR3 DNA reads TGTGCCAGCAGCTTAGGGCCAGGGTTAAACAATGAGCAGTTCTTC. Its translation is CASSLGPGLNNEQFF. The chain uses TRBV7-8 and TRBJ2-1; weak D call: TRBD1 (5 bases). Per the germline V gene, CDR1 is SGHVS and CDR2 is FQNEAQ. Trimming removed 1 base at V and 5 bases at J, with 12 bases between. The CDR3 runs 15 residues.

The chain couples TRBV10-1 to TRBJ2-3; D not resolved. Trimming shortened V by 2 bases and J by 6 bases, and 27 bases separated the two germline ends. This CDR3 comprises 19 residues. The germline CDR1 and CDR2 sequences are WNHNN and SYGVQD (reference sequence). The DNA of the CDR3 is TGCGCCAGCAGTGAGGGCCCGCTTTCGACTTCGAGCTCTCAGGATACGCAGTATTTT. Protein: CASSEGPLSTSSSQDTQYF.

The chain has TRBV30 and TRBJ1-1, with D maybe TRBD1 (5 bases). In germline, CDR1 is GTSNPN, CDR2 SVGIG (reference sequence). The CDR3 covers 14 residues. Between the trimmed V and J ends, which lost 3 bases and 3 bases, there was a span of 14 bases. CDR3 loop: CAWSSRVRYTEAFF. CDR3 DNA sequence: TGTGCCTGGAGCAGCAGGGTTCGGTACACTGAAGCTTTCTTT.

V gene TRBV2 combines with J gene TRBJ2-1; D is possibly TRBD2 (7 bases). Germline assignment: CDR1 SNHLY and CDR2 FYNNEI. V was clipped by 3 bases and J by 8 bases, with 11 bases between them. The CDR3 loop spans 13 amino acids. The CDR3 nucleotides are TGTGCCAGCAGTGAGGGGGAGGGGGATGAGCAGTTCTTC. Translating it yields CASSEGEGDEQFF.

The chain carries TRBV11-2 and TRBJ2-3; D unclear. The V end was cut by 1 base, the J end by 4 bases, with 3 bases between. CDR1 SGHAT and CDR2 FQNNGV come from the germline V gene. The CDR3 spans 12 residues. The CDR3 spells CASSLVSDTQYF. The DNA for the CDR3 is TGTGCCAGCAGCTTAGTCTCAGATACGCAGTATTTT.

This clone occurred once. V and J are TRBV18 and TRBJ1-6; tentative D call: TRBD1 (5 bases). The CDR3 has 15 amino acids. Germline values: CDR1 KGHSH, CDR2 LQKENI. The V end lost 4 bases, the J end lost 8 bases, and 15 bases lay between the germline ends. The CDR3 coding sequence is TGTGCCAGCTCACTACAAGACAGTGGTTATTCACCCCTCCACTTT. It yields the protein CASSLQDSGYSPLHF.

The gene calls are TRBV12-3 or TRBV12-4 and TRBJ1-4, with D possibly being TRBD1 (5 bases). V lost 8 bases and J 10 bases, leaving 17 bases between the germline ends. CDR3 length: 13 residues. For the CDR3, the DNA is TGTGCCAGCGCCGCGGGGGGGACCTCAAAACTGTTTTTT. It codes for CASAAGGTSKLFF.

This chain links TRBV27 with TRBJ1-2; D is ambiguous. Trimming cost V 2 bases and J 7 bases, with 14 bases left between them. The CDR3 covers 14 residues. Germline V gene lookup returns CDR1 MNHEY and CDR2 SMNVEV (reference sequence). The CDR3: CASSLTRGVSGYTF. The CDR3 DNA reads as TGTGCCAGCAGTTTAACCCGGGGAGTCTCTGGCTACACCTTC.

The chain has TRBV5-8 and TRBJ1-2; 7 bases are a match to TRBD1. V gave up 3 bases and J gave up 3 bases; unmatched junction bases: 5. The CDR3 is 14 residues long. Germline V gene sequence: CDR1 SGHTS, CDR2 YDEGEE. CDR3 nucleotides: TGTGCCAGCAGCTGGGACAGCCAAGACTATGGCTACACCTTC. Amino acid sequence: CASSWDSQDYGYTF.

Notes on this clone: The conserved phenylalanine or tryptophan normally closing the CDR3 is absent here, so this likely arose from a read error. It is unclear where the CDR3 begins or ends on the DNA, so no DNA is shown, and the CDR3 is as TCRdb lists it. CDR3 loop: CASRHQRT. This sequence joins TRBV11-3 and TRBJ1-1; whether TRBD1, the table's D call, matches the DNA was not checked. The CDR3 extends over 8 residues, inclusive of both ends. CDR1 is SGHNT and CDR2 is YENEEA in the germline V gene.

This sequence joins TRBV9 and TRBJ2-5; 10 bases align to TRBD2. Per germline, CDR1 SGDLS and CDR2 YYNGEE. Unmatched junction bases numbered 5, after V lost 2 bases and J lost 1 base. CDR3 size: 16 residues. The CDR3 DNA sequence: TGTGCCAGCAGCGTTATGACTAGCGGGCGCCAAGAGACCCAGTACTTC. It codes for CASSVMTSGRQETQYF. Full variable domain (outside the CDR3, taken from reference TRBV9 and TRBJ2-5): DSGVTQTPKHLITATGQRVTLRCSPRSGDLSVYWYQQSLDQGLQFLIQYYNGEERAKGNILERFSAQQFPDLHSELNLSSLELGDSALYFCASSVMTSGRQETQYFGPGTRLLVL.